A single sample is the source of the 20 T cell receptor beta chains below, sequenced in a study of cytomegalovirus exposure and HLA in healthy donors. PCR amplification relied on 60 Vbeta primers (plus 13 Jbeta primers). Sequencing used immunoSEQ multiplex PCR; TCRdb keeps in-frame clones, though not all of them. The data show tens of thousands of clones, approximately 70% seen once. Material: PBMCs. These receptors originate from a man between 60 and 75 years old in good health and CMV-seropositive.

The chain has TRBV4-3 and TRBJ2-1; maybe TRBD2 (6 bases). CDR1 and CDR2 from the germline V gene are LGHNA and YSLEER. The CDR3 is 14 residues long. V was trimmed by 0 bases and J by 7 bases, leaving 10 bases between them. CDR3 region: CASSQEWGVNEQFF. DNA for the CDR3: TGCGCCAGCAGCCAAGAGTGGGGGGTTAATGAGCAGTTCTTC.

This clone was recorded a few times. The sample holds other DNA sequences that translate to the same CDR3. The CDR3 DNA reads TGTGCCAGCACCGCGGGACAGGGGGCGCGGACCGGGGAGCTGTTTTTT. Amino acids: CASTAGQGARTGELFF. This chain joins TRBV27 and TRBJ2-2; 12 nucleotides align to TRBD1. Germline loops: CDR1 MNHEY, CDR2 SMNVEV (reference sequence). This CDR3 has 16 residues. V was pared by 7 bases and J by 5 bases, with 8 bases of the junction left unmatched.

The V and J genes are TRBV2 and TRBJ2-7, with 8 bases matching TRBD2. From germline, CDR1 is SNHLY and CDR2 FYNNEI. This CDR3 is 13 amino acids long. V was clipped by 6 bases and J by 2 bases; unmatched bases: 3. The CDR3 DNA reads TGTGCCAGCAGGGGGACTAGGGCCTACGAGCAGTACTTC. Translating it yields CASRGTRAYEQYF.

The chain is built from TRBV19 and TRBJ2-6; D gene unclear. V was pared by 7 bases and J by 0 bases, with 10 bases between. CDR3 size: 15 residues. Germline V CDR1 and CDR2: LNHDA, SQIVND (reference sequence). The CDR3 DNA reads TGTGCCAGTACCCACGGAGCCTCTGGGGCCAACGTCCTGACTTTC. It specifies CASTHGASGANVLTF. Using reference TRBV19 and TRBJ2-6 for the parts outside the CDR3, the full variable domain is DGGITQSPKYLFRKEGQNVTLSCEQNLNHDAMYWYRQDPGQGLRLIYYSQIVNDFQKGDIAEGYSVSREKKESFPLTVTSAQKNPTAFYLCASTHGASGANVLTFGAGSRLTVL.

The chain employs TRBV18 and TRBJ2-7, with a weak D call TRBD1 (5 bases). The CDR3 loop spans 13 amino acids. Germline V CDR1 and CDR2: KGHSH, LQKENI. Trimming stripped 6 bases from V and 1 base from J, with 10 bases between. The CDR3 is CASSTARSYEQYF. The CDR3 nucleotides read TGTGCCAGCTCGACAGCGAGATCCTACGAGCAGTACTTC.

The chain links TRBV19 to TRBJ2-7, with 7 bases aligning to TRBD1. CDR1 is LNHDA and CDR2 is SQIVND in the germline V gene (reference sequence). With 3 bases clipped from V and 5 bases from J, the junction kept 7 bases outside the gene matches. The CDR3 contains 14 residues. The CDR3 bases are TGTGCCAGTAGTATCGAGACAGGGATCGACGAGCAGTACTTC. Protein sequence: CASSIETGIDEQYF. The complete variable domain, with remaining parts taken from reference TRBV19 and TRBJ2-7, reads DGGITQSPKYLFRKEGQNVTLSCEQNLNHDAMYWYRQDPGQGLRLIYYSQIVNDFQKGDIAEGYSVSREKKESFPLTVTSAQKNPTAFYLCASSIETGIDEQYFGPGTRLTVT.

The CDR3 DNA reads TGTGCCAGCACCCCTGGGAACGGGGGTGTTACCGGGGAGCTGTTTTTT. Translated, it gives CASTPGNGGVTGELFF. This chain links TRBV7-2 with TRBJ2-2; possible D gene TRBD2, 6 bases. Per germline, CDR1 SGHTA and CDR2 FQGNSA. The CDR3 spans 16 residues. Trimming cost V 7 bases and J 5 bases, with 20 bases left between them.

The gene calls are TRBV14 and TRBJ2-7; D possibly corresponds to TRBD1 (6 bases). Looked up from germline, CDR1 is SGHDN and CDR2 is FVKESK. There are 16 residues in the CDR3. Trimming pared 1 base from V and 7 bases from J, leaving 20 bases between. CDR3 region: CASSQGGTSIPGEQYF. CDR3 DNA: TGTGCCAGCAGCCAAGGGGGGACATCAATACCGGGGGAGCAGTACTTC.

This chain joins TRBV5-1 and TRBJ2-3; possibly TRBD1 for D (7 bases). V was cut by 4 bases and J by 3 bases, with 24 bases left in between. This CDR3 is 18 amino acids long. Per the germline V gene, CDR1 is SGHRS and CDR2 is YFSETQ. CDR3 in DNA: TGCGCCAGCAGCGCGGGACAGACCTTAGCGTTCAAAACAGATACGCAGTATTTT. Protein sequence: CASSAGQTLAFKTDTQYF.

This clone was detected a few times. The CDR3 sequence is CASSHGRGYADTQYF. CDR3 nucleotide sequence: TGTGCCAGCAGCCACGGGAGGGGATACGCAGATACGCAGTATTTT. The chain recombines TRBV11-1 with TRBJ2-3, with TRBD2 matching over 8 bases. The junction had 8 bases not matched to a gene; V was cut back by 5 bases and J by 4 bases. Germline V gives CDR1 SGHAT, CDR2 FQDESV (reference sequence). The length of the CDR3 is 15 residues.

The gene calls are TRBV5-1 and TRBJ2-1; D ambiguous. V lost 0 bases and J lost 5, with 6 bases in between. CDR1 and CDR2 from the germline V gene are SGHRS and YFSETQ. This CDR3 is 13 amino acids long. CDR3 bases: TGCGCCAGCAGCTTGGCCCGGGACAATGAGCAGTTCTTC. Residues: CASSLARDNEQFF.

The chain couples TRBV7-2 to TRBJ2-7; D call uncertain. With 4 bases removed from V and 6 bases from J, the gap between germline ends came to 7 bases. CDR1 and CDR2 from the germline V gene are SGHTA and FQGNSA. The CDR3 covers 11 residues. The CDR3 is CASSYLGEQYF. For the CDR3, the DNA is TGTGCCAGCAGCTACCTAGGCGAGCAGTACTTC.

This chain links TRBV11-2 with TRBJ1-5; no firm D call. The germline gives CDR1 SGHAT, CDR2 FQNNGV. The CDR3 spans 13 residues. Trimming left V 0 bases short and J 4 bases short, with 4 bases between. DNA of the CDR3: TGTGCCAGCAGCTTAGATATAAATCAGCCCCAGCATTTT. Its protein product is CASSLDINQPQHF.

The rearrangement uses TRBV7-6 and TRBJ1-6, with TRBD1 as a possible D gene (5 bases). With 4 bases removed from V and 14 bases from J, the gap between germline ends came to 12 bases. There are 12 residues in the CDR3. Germline V gives CDR1 SGHVS, CDR2 FNYEAQ. CDR3 amino acids: CASSSIQGSLHF. Here the CDR3 DNA reads TGTGCCAGCAGCTCCATCCAGGGTTCCCTCCACTTT.

The chain joins TRBV15 to TRBJ2-5; maybe TRBD1 (7 bases). Germline-derived CDR1 and CDR2 are LNHNV and YYDKDF (reference sequence). The CDR3 spans 20 residues. Trimming took 1 base from V and 1 from J, leaving 25 bases between them. CDR3 protein: CATSRGAAGGQGGFQETQYF. CDR3 sequence (DNA): TGTGCCACCAGCAGAGGGGCAGCAGGGGGGCAGGGGGGATTCCAAGAGACCCAGTACTTC. The whole variable domain, remainder taken from reference TRBV15 and TRBJ2-5, is DAMVIQNPRYQVTQFGKPVTLSCSQTLNHNVMYWYQQKSSQAPKLLFHYYDKDFNNEADTPDNFQSRRPNTSFCFLDIRSPGLGDTAMYLCATSRGAAGGQGGFQETQYFGPGTRLLVL.

The chain recombines TRBV6-1 with TRBJ1-4, with D uncertain. There are 12 residues in the CDR3. In germline, CDR1 is MNHNS, CDR2 SASEGT. Trimming stripped 7 bases from V and 8 bases from J, with 11 bases between. The DNA for the CDR3 is TGTGCCAGCAAACTAATGTTGGAAAAACTGTTTTTT. Translating gives CASKLMLEKLFF.

This clone has a handful of counts. The gene calls are TRBV9 and TRBJ2-1; TRBD2 matches 11 bases. J gave up 4 bases and V 4 bases, and 7 bases lay outside the gene matches. Germline values: CDR1 SGDLS, CDR2 YYNGEE. The CDR3 contains 16 residues. The DNA of the CDR3 is TGTGCCAGCAGCCCCTTTGGGACTAGCGGATACAATGAGCAGTTCTTC. Its protein is CASSPFGTSGYNEQFF.

Here the CDR3 DNA reads TGTGCCAGCAGCTTAGGCCCTTCTGCGGCGGGCGAGCAGTACTTC. Translating gives CASSLGPSAAGEQYF. The rearrangement joins TRBV13 to TRBJ2-7; tentatively, D is TRBD2 (5 bases). V was cut by 0 bases and J by 6 bases, with 15 bases left in between. The CDR3 extends over 15 amino acids. The V gene's germline CDR1 is PRHDT and CDR2 FYEKMQ (reference sequence).

The CDR3 is CASSTSGKKLFF. CDR3 nucleotide sequence: TGTGCCAGCAGCACCTCGGGGAAAAAACTGTTTTTT. The J gene is TRBJ1-4, the V gene TRBV28; unclear D gene. The CDR3 runs to 12 residues. V was clipped by 6 bases and J by 9 bases, with 11 bases between them. CDR1 and CDR2 from the germline V gene are MDHEN and SYDVKM.

The CDR3: CASSELTANTEAFF. CDR3 nucleotide sequence: TGTGCCAGCAGTGAATTGACTGCGAACACTGAAGCTTTCTTT. The rearrangement joins TRBV6-5 to TRBJ1-1; D gene ambiguous. The V and J ends lost 5 bases and 1 base respectively, with 11 bases between them. There are 14 residues in the CDR3. Germline V gives CDR1 MNHEY, CDR2 SVGAGI.